This TCR beta chain was recovered during a study of CD8 T cells in Susac syndrome. General study points: Maximal CD8+ clonal expansion in Susac was observed within TEMRA cells and among active patients. Susac-specific public clones were found in total CD8+ and CD8+ TEMRA repertoires, numbering more than 15 and five, respectively.

An input of roughly 0.45 to 1 ug of RNA was subjected to reverse transcription using random hexamers. TCR beta CDR3 was amplified by immunoSEQ multiplex PCR. This amplification extended across 54 Vbeta and 13 Jbeta segments. TCRdb re-called the immunoSEQ multiplex PCR reads through MiXCR, storing one row per CDR3 protein. The top ten hold around 0.3% of the sample, which has 100,000 to 110,000 distinct CDR3 sequences, nearly 97% seen once. A remark on this clonotype: The antigen is undetermined.

The ends were cut back, 5 bases at V and 8 bases at J, with 26 bases in the middle. Germline CDR1 and CDR2: LNHDA and SQIVND (reference sequence). The CDR3 totals 17 residues. The chain links TRBV19 to TRBJ2-3; D unresolved. This receptor was identified in a human donor with Susac syndrome. The sequenced material came from CD8+ T cells from PBMCs. CDR3 loop: CASSGVRQDPAFGTQYF. The CDR3 DNA reads TGTGCCAGTAGTGGGGTGAGGCAGGACCCCGCGTTTGGTACGCAGTATTTT.